These 28 T cell receptor beta chains originate from one sample sequenced in a study of CD8+ T cells in alopecia areata. cDNA reverse transcribed from extracted RNA served as the sequencing template. Repertoires were generated with immunoSEQ multiplex PCR, while TCRdb's copy carries only in-frame clones and drops some. Of some 200,000 clones listed, 50% to 60% are singletons. The treatment denotes: oral pan-JAK inhibitor, 5-10 mg twice daily. The sequenced sample was CD4+ T cells sorted from blood, obtained at week 4, from a patient treated with tofacitinib. These receptors were obtained from a human donor with alopecia areata.

V and J are TRBV5-4 and TRBJ2-7, with TRBD2 matching over 8 bases. Germline lookup yields CDR1 SGHNT and CDR2 YYREEE (reference sequence). The CDR3 covers 15 residues. V shed 3 bases, J shed 3 bases, and the junction held 8 bases outside the gene matches. CDR3 DNA sequence: TGTGCCAGCAGCTCATTTAGCGGGGTCGGCTACGAGCAGTACTTC. This translates into CASSSFSGVGYEQYF.

This clone was recorded only once. The chain has TRBV5-1 and TRBJ1-2, with D tentatively TRBD1 (5 bases). Trimming stripped 4 bases from V and 3 bases from J, with 13 bases between. The CDR3 spans 14 residues. CDR1 SGHRS and CDR2 YFSETQ come from the germline V gene. The CDR3 DNA sequence: TGCGCCAGCAGCCCGGGACTGGGGGACTATGGCTACACCTTC. Translating gives CASSPGLGDYGYTF.

J is TRBJ2-3 and V is TRBV10-3, with 9 nucleotides matching TRBD1. CDR3 length: 16 residues. Losses at the gene ends were 5 bases for V and 4 bases for J; bases not matched to a gene: 10. In germline, CDR1 is ENHRY, CDR2 SYGVKD. The CDR3 is CAISRTGTGRADTQYF. The CDR3 nucleotides are TGTGCCATCAGTCGGACCGGGACAGGGAGAGCAGATACGCAGTATTTT.

The gene calls are TRBV14 and TRBJ2-7; 10 bases fit TRBD1. Germline loops: CDR1 SGHDN, CDR2 FVKESK. V was clipped by 6 bases and J by 7 bases; unmatched bases: 9. CDR3 size: 14 residues. CDR3 nucleotides: TGTGCCAGCAGGCAGGGGACAGGGGCGATGGAGCAGTACTTC. Translation: CASRQGTGAMEQYF. The whole variable domain, remainder taken from reference TRBV14 and TRBJ2-7, is EAGVTQFPSHSVIEKGQTVTLRCDPISGHDNLYWYRRVMGKEIKFLLHFVKESKQDESGMPNNRFLAERTGGTYSTLKVQPAELEDSGVYFCASRQGTGAMEQYFGPGTRLTVT.

J is TRBJ2-4 and V is TRBV4-1, with 10 bases that match TRBD2. CDR3 length: 16 residues. V shed 4 bases, J shed 8 bases, and the junction held 11 bases outside the gene matches. Germline V gene sequence: CDR1 MGHRA, CDR2 YSYEKL. This CDR3 is CASSLPSGGQTDIQYF. DNA for the CDR3: TGCGCCAGCAGCCTTCCTAGCGGGGGCCAGACAGACATTCAGTACTTC.

Concerning this clone itself: Additional DNA sequences in this sample encode the identical CDR3. The V and J genes are TRBV29-1 and TRBJ1-1; 7 bases match TRBD1. There are 12 residues in the CDR3. Germline CDR1 is SQVTM and CDR2 is ANQGSEA. V was pared by 6 bases and J by 2 bases, with 3 bases of the junction left unmatched. CDR3 sequence reads: CSVRQGNTEAFF. In nucleotides, the CDR3 is TGCAGCGTCCGACAGGGAAACACTGAAGCTTTCTTT.

The gene calls are TRBV19 and TRBJ2-3, with 10 positions matching TRBD1. Germline CDR1 reads LNHDA; CDR2 reads SQIVND (reference sequence). J was trimmed by 5 bases and V by 3 bases; bases with no gene match: 2. The CDR3 has 14 amino acids. This CDR3 is CASSMGTGVDTQYF. The DNA for the CDR3 is TGTGCCAGTAGTATGGGGACAGGGGTAGATACGCAGTATTTT.

The table lists this clone with a few counts. The chain is built from TRBV7-8 and TRBJ1-2; tentative D call: TRBD1 (6 bases). CDR3 size: 15 residues. The V gene lost 0 bases and the J gene lost 7 bases, with 15 bases spanning the gap. CDR1 and CDR2 (germline): SGHVS, FQNEAQ. The CDR3 reads CASSLAGGRSGGYTF. CDR3 DNA sequence: TGTGCCAGCAGCTTAGCGGGGGGGCGAAGTGGTGGCTACACCTTC.

This chain joins TRBV12-5 and TRBJ2-1; 14 bases agree with TRBD2. Germline lookup yields CDR1 LGHNT and CDR2 FRNRAP. After removal of 5 bases from V and 8 bases from J, the junction contained 8 bases not matched to a gene. This CDR3 has 16 amino acids. The CDR3 reads CASGPQTSGGAYEQFF. In nucleotides, the CDR3 is TGTGCTAGTGGTCCCCAGACTAGCGGGGGGGCCTATGAGCAGTTCTTC. The full variable domain, in which reference TRBV12-5 and TRBJ2-1 provide the parts outside the CDR3, is DARVTQTPRHKVTEMGQEVTMRCQPILGHNTVFWYRQTMMQGLELLAYFRNRAPLDDSGMPKDRFSAEMPDATLATLKIQPSEPRDSAVYFCASGPQTSGGAYEQFFGPGTRLTVL.

The chain links TRBV9 to TRBJ2-1; D may be TRBD1 (6 bases). The germline V gene has CDR1 SGDLS and CDR2 YYNGEE. Trimming pared 4 bases from V and 6 bases from J, leaving 17 bases between. The CDR3 runs 15 residues. DNA of the CDR3: TGTGCCAGCAGCCTTCGGACAGTCAGCCGCAATGAGCAGTTCTTC. Protein sequence: CASSLRTVSRNEQFF.

This clone turned up a few times. The chain combines TRBV29-1 with TRBJ1-1, with 7 bases aligning to TRBD1. The CDR3 has 12 amino acids. V shed 7 bases, J shed 2 bases, and the junction held 4 bases outside the gene matches. Germline V gene lookup returns CDR1 SQVTM and CDR2 ANQGSEA. The CDR3 DNA reads as TGCAGCGGGGACAGCCTAAACACTGAAGCTTTCTTT. Its protein product is CSGDSLNTEAFF.

The chain employs TRBV29-1 and TRBJ2-1; D is possibly TRBD2 (6 bases). This CDR3 spans 20 amino acids. CDR1 SQVTM and CDR2 ANQGSEA come from the germline V gene. V dropped 0 bases and J dropped 0 bases, with 24 bases sitting between them. The CDR3 spells CSVEDLGPGLLTSSYNEQFF. CDR3 sequence (DNA): TGCAGCGTTGAAGATCTGGGACCGGGACTCCTCACGAGCTCCTACAATGAGCAGTTCTTC.

The V gene is TRBV7-2, the J gene TRBJ2-5; maybe TRBD2 (7 bases). This CDR3 contains 15 residues. The germline CDR1 and CDR2 sequences are SGHTA and FQGNSA. V dropped 5 bases and J dropped 4 bases, with 17 bases sitting between them. The CDR3 DNA sequence: TGTGCCAGCAGCCTTAGGGGGGGACTTCGAGAGACCCAGTACTTC. It translates to CASSLRGGLRETQYF.

This clone was detected a few times. V is TRBV25-1 and J is TRBJ1-1; D might be TRBD1 (5 bases). The germline gives CDR1 MGHDK, CDR2 SYGVNS. The CDR3 sequence is 14 residues long. V dropped 2 bases and J dropped 5 bases, with 12 bases sitting between them. The CDR3, as DNA: TGTGCCAGCAGTGAACCGGGACCCGAGACTGAAGCTTTCTTT. Translation gives CASSEPGPETEAFF.

The chain carries TRBV2 and TRBJ1-3; D gene ambiguous. V was trimmed by 7 bases and J by 4 bases, leaving 8 bases between them. The CDR3 is 12 amino acids. CDR1 and CDR2 (germline): SNHLY, FYNNEI. The chain's CDR3 is CASMGNGNTIYF. CDR3 DNA sequence: TGTGCCAGCATGGGGAACGGAAACACCATATATTTT. Combining the CDR3 with reference TRBV2 and TRBJ1-3 gives the whole variable domain EPEVTQTPSHQVTQMGQEVILRCVPISNHLYFYWYRQILGQKVEFLVSFYNNEISEKSEIFDDQFSVERPDGSNFTLKIRSTKLEDSAMYFCASMGNGNTIYFGEGSWLTVV.

This rearrangement joins TRBV5-4 to TRBJ2-5; 10 bases line up with TRBD2. With V trimmed by 3 bases and J by 5 bases, 4 bases remained unmatched. The CDR3 contains 14 residues. The V gene's germline CDR1 is SGHNT and CDR2 YYREEE (reference sequence). CDR3 protein: CASSSQRGGETQYF. For the CDR3, the DNA is TGTGCCAGCAGCTCACAGCGGGGGGGCGAGACCCAGTACTTC.

The chain links TRBV27 to TRBJ1-1; D unresolved. From germline, CDR1 is MNHEY and CDR2 SMNVEV (reference sequence). The CDR3 runs to 14 residues. The germline V and J ends were trimmed by 2 bases and 0 bases, with 7 bases remaining between them. CDR3 in DNA: TGTGCCAGCAGTTTAGGTTACCTGAACACTGAAGCTTTCTTT. Its translation: CASSLGYLNTEAFF.

This chain connects TRBV5-6 to TRBJ2-5; tentatively, D is TRBD1 (6 bases). CDR1 and CDR2 (germline): SGHDT, YYEEEE. The CDR3 spans 15 residues. V dropped 4 bases and J dropped 2 bases, with 15 bases sitting between them. The CDR3 DNA reads TGTGCCAGCAGCCAAGGGGGATTGGGTCAAGAGACCCAGTACTTC. It specifies CASSQGGLGQETQYF.

V and J are TRBV5-1 and TRBJ2-7, with a weak D call TRBD1 (6 bases). The ends were cut back, 0 bases at V and 1 base at J, with 11 bases in the middle. CDR3 length: 15 amino acids. Germline CDR1 SGHRS, CDR2 YFSETQ. The chain's CDR3 is CASSLVAGVSYEQYF. CDR3 sequence (DNA): TGCGCCAGCAGCTTGGTAGCAGGGGTGTCCTACGAGCAGTACTTC.

This clone was recorded only once. The chain recombines TRBV15 with TRBJ1-1; D unresolved. The CDR3 has 14 amino acids. V lost 1 base and J lost 6, with 12 bases in between. CDR1 is LNHNV, CDR2 YYDKDF, per germline (reference sequence). The CDR3 region is CATSRGFGKAEAFF. DNA for the CDR3: TGTGCCACCAGCAGAGGGTTCGGGAAGGCTGAAGCTTTCTTT.

V and J are TRBV29-1 and TRBJ2-7; D unclear. CDR1 is SQVTM, CDR2 ANQGSEA, per germline. The CDR3 covers 13 residues. V was trimmed by 4 bases and J by 4 bases, leaving 14 bases between them. The CDR3 region has the DNA TGCAGCGTTGCATCCCGGCTAGGTTACGAGCAGTACTTC. Its translation is CSVASRLGYEQYF.

This chain uses TRBV28 with TRBJ1-2, with a weak D call TRBD1 (6 bases). CDR3 length: 14 residues. Germline V CDR1 and CDR2: MDHEN, SYDVKM. V was shortened by 6 bases and J by 3 bases, with 14 bases between the two germline ends. The CDR3: CASSWDTADYGYTF. Here the CDR3 DNA reads TGTGCCAGCAGCTGGGACACGGCGGACTATGGCTACACCTTC.

The chain combines TRBV5-6 with TRBJ2-7; D remains ambiguous. This CDR3 is 11 amino acids long. CDR1 and CDR2 (germline): SGHDT, YYEEEE. V lost 3 bases to trimming and J lost 9 bases, with 10 bases between them. The CDR3 reads CASSSKGVQYF. The CDR3 nucleotides read TGTGCCAGCAGCTCTAAGGGTGTGCAGTACTTC.

V usage is TRBV6-5 and J usage is TRBJ2-5; the D is unclear. Germline V gene data show CDR1 as MNHEY and CDR2 as SVGAGI. This CDR3 region has 13 residues. V was clipped by 5 bases and J by 1 base, with 8 bases between them. The CDR3 bases are TGTGCCAGCAGTCCCACGGTCCAAGAGACCCAGTACTTC. It encodes CASSPTVQETQYF.

The chain links TRBV30 to TRBJ1-5, with D possibly matching TRBD1 (5 bases). CDR3 length: 15 residues. Trimming took off 2 bases at V and 1 base at J, with 12 bases between the two ends. Germline V gene lookup returns CDR1 GTSNPN and CDR2 SVGIG (reference sequence). The CDR3 protein is CAWSTGGISNQPQHF. The CDR3 coding sequence is TGTGCCTGGAGTACGGGGGGGATAAGCAATCAGCCCCAGCATTTT.

The chain employs TRBV7-2 and TRBJ2-2; D gene unclear. V was clipped by 1 base and J by 5 bases, with 8 bases between them. Per the germline V gene, CDR1 is SGHTA and CDR2 is FQGNSA. The CDR3 is 14 amino acids. In DNA form, the CDR3 reads TGTGCCAGCAGCTTAGTCAGCAGGACCGGGGAGCTGTTTTTT. Translating it yields CASSLVSRTGELFF.

This clone was seen more than once but under ten times. V gene TRBV7-8 combines with J gene TRBJ2-3, with D maybe TRBD1 (5 bases). This CDR3 region has 16 residues. Germline CDR1 and CDR2: SGHVS and FQNEAQ. Trimming removed 5 bases at V and 0 bases at J, with 15 bases between. The CDR3 bases are TGTGCCAGCAGCACCCGGACAACCGCTAGCACAGATACGCAGTATTTT. It is translated as CASSTRTTASTDTQYF.

This sequence joins TRBV30 and TRBJ2-3; D gene ambiguous. Germline CDR1 is GTSNPN and CDR2 is SVGIG (reference sequence). This CDR3 region has 13 residues. Trimming removed 1 base from V and 6 bases from J, with 11 bases in between. CDR3 sequence reads: CAWSGASADTQYF. The CDR3 DNA reads as TGTGCCTGGAGTGGGGCCTCCGCGGATACGCAGTATTTT.